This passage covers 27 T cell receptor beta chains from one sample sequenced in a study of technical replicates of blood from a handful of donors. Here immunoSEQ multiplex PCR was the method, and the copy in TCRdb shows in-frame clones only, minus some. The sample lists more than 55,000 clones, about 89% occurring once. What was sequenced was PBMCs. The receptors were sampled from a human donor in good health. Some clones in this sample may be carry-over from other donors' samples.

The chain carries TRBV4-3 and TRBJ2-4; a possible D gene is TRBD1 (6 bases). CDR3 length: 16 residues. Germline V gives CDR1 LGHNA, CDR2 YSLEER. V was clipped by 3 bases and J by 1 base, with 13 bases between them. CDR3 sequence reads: CASSQPERGAKNIQYF. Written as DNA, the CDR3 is TGCGCCAGCAGCCAGCCGGAGAGGGGGGCCAAAAACATTCAGTACTTC.

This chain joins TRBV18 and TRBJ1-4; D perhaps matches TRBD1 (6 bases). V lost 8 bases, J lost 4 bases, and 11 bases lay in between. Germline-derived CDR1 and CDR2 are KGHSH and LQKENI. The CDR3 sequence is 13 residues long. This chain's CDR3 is CASAQGVNEKLFF. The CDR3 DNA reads TGTGCCAGCGCACAGGGAGTTAATGAAAAACTGTTTTTT.

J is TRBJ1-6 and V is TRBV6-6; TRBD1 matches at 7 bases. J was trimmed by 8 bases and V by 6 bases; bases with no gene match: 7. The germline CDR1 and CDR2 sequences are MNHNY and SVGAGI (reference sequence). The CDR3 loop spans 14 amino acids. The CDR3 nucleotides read TGTGCCAGCAGCCCCCAAGGGGGCGATTCACCCCTCCACTTT. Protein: CASSPQGGDSPLHF.

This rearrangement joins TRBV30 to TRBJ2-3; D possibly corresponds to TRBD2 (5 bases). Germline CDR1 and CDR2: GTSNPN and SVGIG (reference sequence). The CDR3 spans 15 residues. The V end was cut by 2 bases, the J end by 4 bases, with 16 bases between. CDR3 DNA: TGTGCCTGGAGTAGAAAAGGACTGGCAGCAGATACGCAGTATTTT. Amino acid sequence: CAWSRKGLAADTQYF.

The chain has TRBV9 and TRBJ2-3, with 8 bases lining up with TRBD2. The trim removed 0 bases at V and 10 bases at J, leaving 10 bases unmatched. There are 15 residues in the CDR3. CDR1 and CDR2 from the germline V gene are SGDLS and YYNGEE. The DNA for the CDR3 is TGTGCCAGCAGCGTAGAAGGGATTAGCGGGGTTGCGCAGTATTTT. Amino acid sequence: CASSVEGISGVAQYF.

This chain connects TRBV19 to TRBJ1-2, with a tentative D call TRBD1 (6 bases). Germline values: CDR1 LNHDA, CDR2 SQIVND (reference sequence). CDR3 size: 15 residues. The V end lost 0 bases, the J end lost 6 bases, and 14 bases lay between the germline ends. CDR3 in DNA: TGTGCCAGTAGTATAGATTGGCCACAGGGCAATGGCTACACCTTC. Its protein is CASSIDWPQGNGYTF.

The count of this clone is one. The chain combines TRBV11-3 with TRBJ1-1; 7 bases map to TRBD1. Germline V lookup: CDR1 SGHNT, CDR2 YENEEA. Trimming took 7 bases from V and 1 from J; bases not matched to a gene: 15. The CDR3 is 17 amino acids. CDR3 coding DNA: TGTGCCAGCACCCTACCAGACAGGGTTGGAGAGAACACTGAAGCTTTCTTT. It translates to CASTLPDRVGENTEAFF.

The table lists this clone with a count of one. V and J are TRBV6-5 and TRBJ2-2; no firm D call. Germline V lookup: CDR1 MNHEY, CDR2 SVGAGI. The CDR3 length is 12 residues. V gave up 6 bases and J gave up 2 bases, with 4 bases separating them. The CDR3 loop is CASRTNTGELFF. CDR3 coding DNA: TGTGCCAGCAGGACTAACACCGGGGAGCTGTTTTTT.

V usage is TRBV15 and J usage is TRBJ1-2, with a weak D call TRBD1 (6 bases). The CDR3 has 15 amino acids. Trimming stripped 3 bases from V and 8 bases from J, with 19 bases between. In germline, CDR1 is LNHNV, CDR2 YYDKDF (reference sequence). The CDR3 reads CATSREFTGKEGYTF. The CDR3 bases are TGTGCCACCAGCAGGGAATTTACAGGGAAGGAAGGCTACACCTTC.

DNA for the CDR3: TGTGCCAGCAGTTACGGAGGCGTAACTGAAGCTTTCTTT. As protein: CASSYGGVTEAFF. V usage is TRBV6-5 and J usage is TRBJ1-1, with D hard to call. Germline V gene sequence: CDR1 MNHEY, CDR2 SVGAGI. Trimming removed 2 bases from V and 5 bases from J, with 9 bases in between. The CDR3 has 13 residues.

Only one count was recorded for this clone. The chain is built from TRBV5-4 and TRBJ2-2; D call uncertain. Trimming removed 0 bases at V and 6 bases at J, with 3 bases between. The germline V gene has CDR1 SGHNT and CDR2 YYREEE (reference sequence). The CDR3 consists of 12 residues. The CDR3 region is CASSLVAGELFF. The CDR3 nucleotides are TGTGCCAGCAGCTTGGTAGCCGGGGAGCTGTTTTTT.

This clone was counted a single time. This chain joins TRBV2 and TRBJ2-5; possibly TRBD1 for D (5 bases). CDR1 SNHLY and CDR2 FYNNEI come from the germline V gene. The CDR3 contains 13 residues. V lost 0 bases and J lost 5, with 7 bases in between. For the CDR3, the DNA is TGTGCCAGCAGTGAAGCGCGACAGGAGACCCAGTACTTC. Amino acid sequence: CASSEARQETQYF.

CDR3 nucleotide sequence: TGTGCCAGCAGCCCAAGACAGATTAATTCACCCCTCCACTTT. Translating it yields CASSPRQINSPLHF. The gene calls are TRBV7-2 and TRBJ1-6; TRBD1 is a possible D gene (5 bases). CDR1 is SGHTA, CDR2 FQGNSA, per germline. Trimming stripped 5 bases from V and 6 bases from J, with 11 bases between. There are 14 residues in the CDR3.

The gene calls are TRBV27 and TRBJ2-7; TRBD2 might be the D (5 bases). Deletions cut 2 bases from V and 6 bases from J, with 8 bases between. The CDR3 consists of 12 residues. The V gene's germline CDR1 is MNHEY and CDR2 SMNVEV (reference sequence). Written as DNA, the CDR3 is TGTGCCAGCAGTTTAGAGGGTGGCGAGCAGTACTTC. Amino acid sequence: CASSLEGGEQYF.

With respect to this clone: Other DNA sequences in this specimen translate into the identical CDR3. The CDR3 DNA sequence: TGTGCCAGCAGCCTACGGTTAGCGGGGCAAGAGACCCAGTACTTC. Translated: CASSLRLAGQETQYF. The V call is TRBV2, the J call TRBJ2-5; 8 nucleotides match TRBD2. CDR3 size: 15 residues. Germline V lookup: CDR1 SNHLY, CDR2 FYNNEI. V shed 6 bases and J 2 bases; nucleotides not matched to a gene: 8. The variable domain in full, with the rest retrieved from reference TRBV2 and TRBJ2-5, is EPEVTQTPSHQVTQMGQEVILRCVPISNHLYFYWYRQILGQKVEFLVSFYNNEISEKSEIFDDQFSVERPDGSNFTLKIRSTKLEDSAMYFCASSLRLAGQETQYFGPGTRLLVL.

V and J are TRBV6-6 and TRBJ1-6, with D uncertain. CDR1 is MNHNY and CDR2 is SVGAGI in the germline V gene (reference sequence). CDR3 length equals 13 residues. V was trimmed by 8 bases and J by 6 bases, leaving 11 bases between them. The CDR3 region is CASWADINSPLHF. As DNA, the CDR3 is TGTGCCAGCTGGGCAGACATTAATTCACCCCTCCACTTT.

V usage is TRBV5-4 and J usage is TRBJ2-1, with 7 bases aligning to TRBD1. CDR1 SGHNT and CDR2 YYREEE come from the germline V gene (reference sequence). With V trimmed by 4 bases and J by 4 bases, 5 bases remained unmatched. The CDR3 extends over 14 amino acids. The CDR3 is CASSEPGQYNEQFF. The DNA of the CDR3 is TGTGCCAGCAGCGAACCGGGACAGTACAATGAGCAGTTCTTC. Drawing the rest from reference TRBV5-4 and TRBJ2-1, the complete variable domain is ETGVTQSPTHLIKTRGQQVTLRCSSQSGHNTVSWYQQALGQGPQFIFQYYREEENGRGNFPPRFSGLQFPNYSSELNVNALELDDSALYLCASSEPGQYNEQFFGPGTRLTVL.

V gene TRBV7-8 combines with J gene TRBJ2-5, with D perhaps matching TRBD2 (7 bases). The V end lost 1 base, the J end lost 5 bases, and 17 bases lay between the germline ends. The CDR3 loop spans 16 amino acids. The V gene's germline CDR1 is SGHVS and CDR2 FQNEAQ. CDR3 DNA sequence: TGTGCCAGCAGCTTAGTCGGCGGGGGCCCGGTGGAGACCCAGTACTTC. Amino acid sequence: CASSLVGGGPVETQYF.

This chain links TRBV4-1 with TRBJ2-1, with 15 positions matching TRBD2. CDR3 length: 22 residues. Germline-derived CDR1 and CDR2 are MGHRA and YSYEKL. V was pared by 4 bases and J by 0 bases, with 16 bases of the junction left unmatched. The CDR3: CASSLASGTSGGRRFSYNEQFF. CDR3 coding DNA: TGCGCCAGCAGCCTCGCCTCCGGGACTAGCGGGGGGCGTCGATTCTCCTACAATGAGCAGTTCTTC.

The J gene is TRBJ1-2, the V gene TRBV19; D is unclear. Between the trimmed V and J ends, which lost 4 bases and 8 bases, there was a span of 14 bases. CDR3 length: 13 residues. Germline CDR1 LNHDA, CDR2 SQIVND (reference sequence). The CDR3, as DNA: TGTGCCAGTAGTAGGGAGGGCTCCTTAGGCTACACCTTC. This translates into CASSREGSLGYTF.

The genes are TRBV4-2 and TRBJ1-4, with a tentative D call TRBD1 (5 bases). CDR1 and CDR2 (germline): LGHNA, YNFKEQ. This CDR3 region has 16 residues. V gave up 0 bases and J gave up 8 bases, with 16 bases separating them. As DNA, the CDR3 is TGTGCCAGCAGCCAAGATGGCAGGGTAGGGGAAGAAAAACTGTTTTTT. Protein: CASSQDGRVGEEKLFF.

CDR3 in amino acids: CASSFGRDLYEQYF. As DNA, the CDR3 is TGTGCCAGCAGCTTTGGGCGGGACCTCTACGAGCAGTACTTC. The chain combines TRBV11-1 with TRBJ2-7; possible D gene TRBD2, 6 bases. CDR3 length: 14 amino acids. Trimming stripped 3 bases from V and 3 bases from J, with 12 bases between. Germline lookup yields CDR1 SGHAT and CDR2 FQDESV (reference sequence).

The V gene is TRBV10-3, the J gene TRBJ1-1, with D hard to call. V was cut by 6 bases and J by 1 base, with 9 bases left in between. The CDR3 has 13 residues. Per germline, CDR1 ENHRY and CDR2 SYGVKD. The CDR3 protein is CAIRHSQNTEAFF. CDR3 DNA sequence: TGTGCCATCAGGCACAGCCAGAACACTGAAGCTTTCTTT.

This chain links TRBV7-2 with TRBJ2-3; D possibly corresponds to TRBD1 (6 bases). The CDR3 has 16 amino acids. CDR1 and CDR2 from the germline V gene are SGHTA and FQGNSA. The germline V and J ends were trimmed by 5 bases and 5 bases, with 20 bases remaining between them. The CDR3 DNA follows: TGTGCCAGCAGCGCCTGGACAGCACAATTAGGAGATACGCAGTATTTT. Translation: CASSAWTAQLGDTQYF. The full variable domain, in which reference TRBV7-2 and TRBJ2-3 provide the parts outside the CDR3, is GAGVSQSPSNKVTEKGKDVELRCDPISGHTALYWYRQSLGQGLEFLIYFQGNSAPDKSGLPSDRFSAERTGGSVSTLTIQRTQQEDSAVYLCASSAWTAQLGDTQYFGPGTRLTVL.

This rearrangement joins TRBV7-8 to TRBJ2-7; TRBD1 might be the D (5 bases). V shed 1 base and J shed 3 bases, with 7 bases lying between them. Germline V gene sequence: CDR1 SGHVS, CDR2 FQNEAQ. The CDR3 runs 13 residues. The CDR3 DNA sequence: TGTGCCAGCAGCTTAGGACAGCACTACGAGCAGTACTTC. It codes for CASSLGQHYEQYF.

CDR3 amino acids: CASSQGQDYEQYF. The CDR3 DNA sequence: TGTGCCAGCTCACAAGGACAGGACTACGAGCAGTACTTC. The V call is TRBV18, the J call TRBJ2-7; 7 nucleotides align to TRBD1. Germline V gene data show CDR1 as KGHSH and CDR2 as LQKENI. Trimming took 4 bases from V and 3 from J; bases not matched to a gene: 3. CDR3 length equals 13 residues.

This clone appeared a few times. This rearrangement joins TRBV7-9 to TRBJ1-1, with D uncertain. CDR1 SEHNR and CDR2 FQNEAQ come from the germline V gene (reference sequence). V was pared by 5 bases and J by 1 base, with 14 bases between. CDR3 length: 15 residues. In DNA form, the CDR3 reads TGTGCCAGCAGCCCTTGGGAGAGTAGGAACACTGAAGCTTTCTTT. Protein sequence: CASSPWESRNTEAFF.